Reported below is one T cell receptor (beta chain). This clone was seen a few times. It has no known antigen specificity. One base away there is no much larger clone; base qualities are not given. Clipping removes 5 bases from V and 6 bases from J, with 4 as the unmatched junction base count. Including the terminal cysteine and phenylalanine, the CDR3 comprises 14 residues. Just the 42-base CDR3 DNA is kept, in frame starting at base 1. Per the germline V gene (reference sequence), MNHEY is the CDR1 and SMNVEV is the CDR2. Preparation of the library involved the immunoSEQ multiplex PCR assay. RNA was extracted from all samples and reverse transcribed into cDNA as template for TCR sequencing. SuperScript III was used for first-strand cDNA synthesis, primed with a 2:1 mix of oligo-dT and random hexamers. A synthetic immune receptor repertoire was used to measure amplification bias, and any remaining bias was corrected computationally. The original methods were these. Raw reads were preprocessed to remove errors, and CDR3 was defined according to IMGT conventions as the region from the conserved cysteine to phenylalanine. Clonality was computed by normalizing Shannon entropy by log2 of the number of productive unique TCRs and subtracting the result from 1. CD4 or CD8 identity of scalp clones was inferred by cross-referencing scalp TCRbeta sequences with sorted blood CD4 and CD8 repertoires. TCRdb retrieved this table from immuneACCESS and kept in-frame rearrangements only. Not all clones are present; in checked studies, unresolved V genes account for under half, and no reason is known for the remainder. That table furnishes V, J and clone size, whereas the DNA furnished D and trimming. This sample comprises around 100,000 clones, approximately 60% of them detected only once. The top ten clones comprise around 10% of the sample.

PBMCs were separated by density centrifugation and stained for CD3, CD4 and CD8, after which CD4+ and CD8+ T cells were sorted on a FACSAria. Scalp biopsies and blood samples were obtained from unaffected controls. This record belongs to a study of CD8+ T cells in alopecia areata listed by TCRdb under 2018. About the study as a whole: The study used high-throughput TCRbeta sequencing to examine T cell clonal expansion in alopecia areata, in both the C3H/HeJ mouse model and human patients. RNA was extracted with the PAXgene miRNA kit for fixed scalp, the miRNeasy kit for PBMCs, and the RNeasy kit for mouse skin. Amplification of TCRbeta CDR3 regions was done by immunoSEQ multiplex PCR using 35 Vbeta forward primers and 13 Jbeta reverse primers. Scalp clonality was compared across normal scalp (n=4), patchy alopecia areata scalp (n=8), and alopecia totalis/universalis scalp (n=8). On the human side, TCRbeta sequencing was run on scalp tissue and on sorted CD4+ and CD8+ peripheral blood T cells from healthy controls and from alopecia areata patients with either patchy or totalis/universalis disease.

Study-wide conclusions, independent of this receptor: Scalp TCR repertoire analysis is complicated because resident alphabeta T cells in normal human skin are also sequenced, whereas mouse skin is dominated by gammadelta T cells. Compared with normal scalp, lesional scalp had higher clonality and more expanded CD8+ clones, particularly in alopecia totalis/universalis, a pattern that suggests antigenic drive. Shared TCR sequences between patients were less evident than in mice, which may be partly attributable to HLA diversity in the patient population.

The sequence is built from TRBV27 and TRBJ1-5, with TRBD1 matching 10 junction bases. This clonotype was sampled from a human donor in good health. The sequencing sample was made of CD4+ T cells sorted from blood. The CDR3 is CASSMTGGSQPQHF. The nucleotide sequence is TGTGCCAGCAGTATGACAGGGGGCAGTCAGCCCCAGCATTTT.